The next 18 T cell receptor beta chains were all read from a single sample in a study of cytomegalovirus exposure and HLA in healthy donors. Sequencing used immunoSEQ multiplex PCR; TCRdb keeps in-frame clones, though not all of them. The profile shows around 130,000 clones, roughly nine tenths of them singletons. Sample: PBMCs. The receptors originated from a man under 40 in good health and CMV-seronegative.

The genes are TRBV29-1 and TRBJ1-2; TRBD1 aligns across 8 bases. Germline CDR1 reads SQVTM; CDR2 reads ANQGSEA. The junction had 10 bases not matched to a gene; V was cut back by 1 base and J by 3 bases. The CDR3 runs to 16 residues. For the CDR3, the DNA is TGCAGCGTTGAAGTGGACAGGGAGGTTGAGCACTATGGCTACACCTTC. Protein product: CSVEVDREVEHYGYTF.

V usage is TRBV15 and J usage is TRBJ1-5; tentative D call: TRBD1 (6 bases). Germline CDR1 and CDR2: LNHNV and YYDKDF (reference sequence). The CDR3 contains 15 residues. V shed 1 base and J shed 7 bases, with 14 bases lying between them. This CDR3 is CATSRVNRAVQPQHF. The CDR3 DNA follows: TGTGCCACCAGCAGAGTGAACAGGGCGGTCCAGCCCCAGCATTTT. The whole variable domain, filled in from reference TRBV15 and TRBJ1-5, reads DAMVIQNPRYQVTQFGKPVTLSCSQTLNHNVMYWYQQKSSQAPKLLFHYYDKDFNNEADTPDNFQSRRPNTSFCFLDIRSPGLGDTAMYLCATSRVNRAVQPQHFGDGTRLSIL.

The J gene is TRBJ1-5, the V gene TRBV18, with 12 nucleotides matching TRBD1. Germline trimming cut 3 bases from V and 7 bases from J; bases unmatched to any gene: 7. The CDR3 runs to 16 residues. Germline V gene lookup returns CDR1 KGHSH and CDR2 LQKENI. The CDR3 loop is CASSPDLGQGAQPQHF. In nucleotides, the CDR3 is TGTGCCAGCTCACCGGACCTGGGACAGGGGGCACAGCCCCAGCATTTT.

The V and J genes are TRBV18 and TRBJ1-3, with a weak D call TRBD1 (6 bases). This CDR3 spans 16 amino acids. V lost 1 base, J lost 0 bases, and 10 bases lay in between. CDR1 is KGHSH and CDR2 is LQKENI in the germline V gene. This CDR3 reads CASSPQGVVSGNTIYF. The CDR3 nucleotides read TGTGCCAGCTCACCACAGGGGGTCGTCTCTGGAAACACCATATATTTT.

The chain joins TRBV5-1 to TRBJ2-6, with 11 positions matching TRBD1. The V segment lost 0 bases and the J segment 1 base; nucleotides outside the gene matches: 3. This CDR3 has 18 amino acids. The germline V gene encodes CDR1 SGHRS and CDR2 YFSETQ. The CDR3 DNA reads as TGCGCCAGCAGCTTGGCTGGACAGGGGGCATCTGGGGCCAACGTCCTGACTTTC. Translated, it gives CASSLAGQGASGANVLTF. The variable domain in full, with the rest retrieved from reference TRBV5-1 and TRBJ2-6, is KAGVTQTPRYLIKTRGQQVTLSCSPISGHRSVSWYQQTPGQGLQFLFEYFSETQRNKGNFPGRFSGRQFSNSRSEMNVSTLELGDSALYLCASSLAGQGASGANVLTFGAGSRLTVL.

V is TRBV5-6 and J is TRBJ1-1, with D possibly matching TRBD1 (5 bases). Germline V gene data show CDR1 as SGHDT and CDR2 as YYEEEE. Trimming took 4 bases from V and 8 from J, leaving 18 bases between them. The CDR3 totals 14 residues. This chain's CDR3 is CASSPPGGRPEAFF. The CDR3 nucleotides read TGTGCCAGCAGCCCTCCCGGGGGGAGGCCCGAAGCTTTCTTT.

This clone was recorded only once. The chain recombines TRBV9 with TRBJ2-1; D unclear. This CDR3 is built from 12 residues. Trimming removed 4 bases at V and 2 bases at J, with 4 bases between. CDR1 is SGDLS and CDR2 is YYNGEE in the germline V gene. CDR3 amino acids: CASSSAYNEQFF. CDR3 in DNA: TGTGCCAGCAGCTCAGCCTACAATGAGCAGTTCTTC.

The chain uses TRBV7-6 and TRBJ1-1; D is possibly TRBD1 (5 bases). There are 15 residues in the CDR3. V was cut by 4 bases and J by 1 base, with 13 bases left in between. Germline V lookup: CDR1 SGHVS, CDR2 FNYEAQ. The CDR3: CASSSQGAENTEAFF. CDR3 in DNA: TGTGCCAGCAGCTCCCAAGGGGCTGAGAACACTGAAGCTTTCTTT.

V gene TRBV28 combines with J gene TRBJ1-2; D is unresolved. The CDR3 spans 13 residues. V was pared by 8 bases and J by 0 bases, with 10 bases between. Germline V gene sequence: CDR1 MDHEN, CDR2 SYDVKM. The CDR3 nucleotides are TGTGCCAGCGCCACCGGTCCTAACTATGGCTACACCTTC. It encodes CASATGPNYGYTF.

The chain joins TRBV9 to TRBJ2-2; D call uncertain. The V and J ends lost 0 bases and 6 bases respectively, with 9 bases between them. The length of the CDR3 is 14 residues. Germline V gene lookup returns CDR1 SGDLS and CDR2 YYNGEE. CDR3 nucleotides: TGTGCCAGCAGCGTAGAGCCCAGCGCCGGGGAGCTGTTTTTT. This translates into CASSVEPSAGELFF. Looking up the rest from reference TRBV9 and TRBJ2-2 gives the full variable domain: DSGVTQTPKHLITATGQRVTLRCSPRSGDLSVYWYQQSLDQGLQFLIQYYNGEERAKGNILERFSAQQFPDLHSELNLSSLELGDSALYFCASSVEPSAGELFFGEGSRLTVL.

The chain has TRBV28 and TRBJ1-2; D is unclear. The length of the CDR3 is 14 residues. Per germline, CDR1 MDHEN and CDR2 SYDVKM. Trimming shortened V by 1 base and J by 4 bases, and 10 bases separated the two germline ends. This chain's CDR3 is CASSLFGVPYGYTF. For the CDR3, the DNA is TGTGCCAGCAGTTTATTCGGGGTCCCCTATGGCTACACCTTC.

The CDR3 reads CASRSQGGTGELFF. Written as DNA, the CDR3 is TGTGCCAGTCGAAGCCAGGGGGGAACCGGGGAGCTGTTTTTT. The V gene is TRBV27, the J gene TRBJ2-2; D is possibly TRBD1 (7 bases). Trimming removed 9 bases from V and 5 bases from J, with 16 bases in between. CDR1 is MNHEY, CDR2 SMNVEV, per germline (reference sequence). The CDR3 covers 14 residues.

The rearrangement uses TRBV7-6 and TRBJ1-2, with TRBD1 as a possible D gene (5 bases). Germline values: CDR1 SGHVS, CDR2 FNYEAQ. CDR3 length: 15 amino acids. The ends were cut back, 4 bases at V and 7 bases at J, with 19 bases in the middle. The CDR3 is CASSSGGDPPGGYTF. For the CDR3, the DNA is TGTGCCAGCAGCTCTGGCGGGGACCCACCCGGTGGCTACACCTTC.

J is TRBJ1-2 and V is TRBV7-2, with no clear D. V dropped 5 bases and J dropped 2 bases, with 15 bases sitting between them. This CDR3 is 15 amino acids long. Germline assignment: CDR1 SGHTA and CDR2 FQGNSA. CDR3 bases: TGTGCCAGCAGCCCAGACGCAATCAGGAACTATGGCTACACCTTC. Amino acids: CASSPDAIRNYGYTF.

The chain links TRBV5-1 to TRBJ2-7, with 9 positions matching TRBD2. CDR3 length: 15 amino acids. Germline CDR1 and CDR2: SGHRS and YFSETQ. Trimming cost V 4 bases and J 6 bases; bases outside gene matches: 11. The CDR3 region is CASSAVAGAPGEQYF. The CDR3 region has the DNA TGCGCCAGCAGCGCTGTAGCGGGGGCCCCTGGCGAGCAGTACTTC.

The chain couples TRBV5-5 to TRBJ2-5, with D possibly TRBD1 on 5 matching bases. Trimming pared 5 bases from V and 4 bases from J, leaving 24 bases between. Germline V gene lookup returns CDR1 SGHKS and CDR2 YYEKEE (reference sequence). CDR3 length: 17 amino acids. Here the CDR3 DNA reads TGTGCCAGCAGTCAATCTTCGGCTGGGGCGCTGAGAGAGACCCAGTACTTC. Encoded protein: CASSQSSAGALRETQYF. The full variable domain, its missing parts supplied by reference TRBV5-5 and TRBJ2-5, is DAGVTQSPTHLIKTRGQQVTLRCSPISGHKSVSWYQQVLGQGPQFIFQYYEKEERGRGNFPDRFSARQFPNYSSELNVNALLLGDSALYLCASSQSSAGALRETQYFGPGTRLLVL.

The chain joins TRBV27 to TRBJ1-5; possible D gene TRBD1, 5 bases. This CDR3 has 14 residues. Trimming cost V 5 bases and J 1 base, with 9 bases left between them. The germline V gene encodes CDR1 MNHEY and CDR2 SMNVEV (reference sequence). The CDR3 bases are TGTGCCAGCAGTCCCGGGGGGAGCAATCAGCCCCAGCATTTT. As protein: CASSPGGSNQPQHF.

V and J are TRBV5-1 and TRBJ2-1, with TRBD2 as a possible D gene (6 bases). This CDR3 has 14 residues. Germline V gives CDR1 SGHRS, CDR2 YFSETQ. The V end was cut by 4 bases, the J end by 4 bases, with 12 bases between. The CDR3 bases are TGCGCCAGCAGCGACGGGACTGCGTACAATGAGCAGTTCTTC. Translating gives CASSDGTAYNEQFF.